Below are 12 T cell receptor beta chains sequenced from a single sample in a study of T cell changes during pregnancy in multiple sclerosis. Clones were read by immunoSEQ multiplex PCR, and TCRdb kept only the in-frame ones, dropping some. The sample contains around 34,000 clones, approximately 90% of which appear only once. Sequencing was performed on CD8+ T cells from peripheral blood mononuclear cells, taken in the first trimester of pregnancy. The receptors derive from a female donor with multiple sclerosis, enrolled in a pregnancy study.

This chain uses TRBV10-3 with TRBJ2-7; 7 bases are a match to TRBD2. Germline V gives CDR1 ENHRY, CDR2 SYGVKD. The CDR3 is 14 amino acids. The trim removed 6 bases at V and 0 bases at J, leaving 5 bases unmatched. CDR3 DNA: TGTGCCATCAGCGCTAGCGGAGACTCCTACGAGCAGTACTTC. This codes for CAISASGDSYEQYF.

J is TRBJ2-7 and V is TRBV29-1; tentatively, D is TRBD1 (6 bases). From germline, CDR1 is SQVTM and CDR2 ANQGSEA. The CDR3 totals 14 residues. V was cut by 7 bases and J by 0 bases, with 16 bases left in between. As DNA, the CDR3 is TGCAGCGACGAGGGGCAGGGGTCCTCCTACGAGCAGTACTTC. Amino acid sequence: CSDEGQGSSYEQYF.

The V and J genes are TRBV7-6 and TRBJ2-3; TRBD2 matches at 9 bases. The CDR3 length is 19 residues. Germline V CDR1 and CDR2: SGHVS, FNYEAQ. With 5 bases clipped from V and 2 bases from J, the junction kept 17 bases outside the gene matches. CDR3 sequence reads: CASSDWVRASGIVTDTQYF. DNA of the CDR3: TGTGCCAGCAGCGACTGGGTGAGGGCTAGCGGGATTGTCACAGATACGCAGTATTTT.

Note on this clone: This specimen includes other DNA sequences encoding the same CDR3. This rearrangement joins TRBV7-9 to TRBJ2-5; D gene unclear. The germline V gene encodes CDR1 SEHNR and CDR2 FQNEAQ (reference sequence). The length of the CDR3 is 13 residues. Trimming pared 5 bases from V and 5 bases from J, leaving 12 bases between. CDR3 loop: CASSLRGQETQYF. The CDR3 nucleotides are TGTGCCAGCAGCCTTCGTGGGCAGGAGACCCAGTACTTC.

The chain uses TRBV28 and TRBJ2-3; 12 positions agree with TRBD2. The CDR3 is made up of 16 amino acids. Germline V gene lookup returns CDR1 MDHEN and CDR2 SYDVKM. With V trimmed by 6 bases and J by 6 bases, 10 bases remained unmatched. CDR3 coding DNA: TGTGCCAGCAGGGACCGGACTAGCGGGATGTTGGATACGCAGTATTTT. Protein product: CASRDRTSGMLDTQYF. Variable domain in full (rest from reference TRBV28 and TRBJ2-3): DVKVTQSSRYLVKRTGEKVFLECVQDMDHENMFWYRQDPGLGLRLIYFSYDVKMKEKGDIPEGYSVSREKKERFSLILESASTNQTSMYLCASRDRTSGMLDTQYFGPGTRLTVL.

V gene TRBV18 combines with J gene TRBJ2-6; 7 bases align to TRBD2. The CDR3 loop spans 15 amino acids. Germline lookup yields CDR1 KGHSH and CDR2 LQKENI. V dropped 2 bases and J dropped 2; count of bases not matched to a gene: 0. CDR3: CASSPGLAGANVLTF. CDR3 nucleotide sequence: TGTGCCAGCTCACCAGGACTAGCTGGGGCCAACGTCCTGACTTTC. Filled out from reference TRBV18 and TRBJ2-6, the complete variable domain reads NAGVMQNPRHLVRRRGQEARLRCSPMKGHSHVYWYRQLPEEGLKFMVYLQKENIIDESGMPKERFSAEFPKEGPSILRIQQVVRGDSAAYFCASSPGLAGANVLTFGAGSRLTVL.

The genes are TRBV28 and TRBJ2-7; 7 bases are shared with TRBD1. The CDR3 has 15 amino acids. With V trimmed by 6 bases and J by 4 bases, 12 bases remained unmatched. Looked up from germline, CDR1 is MDHEN and CDR2 is SYDVKM. DNA of the CDR3: TGTGCCAGCAGCCGACAGGGAAGGGATTCGTACGAGCAGTACTTC. This translates into CASSRQGRDSYEQYF.

As to this clone: Other DNA sequences in this specimen translate into the identical CDR3. The CDR3 bases are TGCGCCAGCAGCCAAGTGCAGGGATCCTCCTACGAGCAGTACTTC. Translation gives CASSQVQGSSYEQYF. The chain is built from TRBV4-1 and TRBJ2-7, with a tentative D call TRBD1 (5 bases). Germline V gene data show CDR1 as MGHRA and CDR2 as YSYEKL. Trimming pared 1 base from V and 0 bases from J, leaving 10 bases between. The CDR3 covers 15 residues.

The CDR3 coding sequence is TGTGCCAGCAGCTTACCCAGGGTAAACACTGAAGCTTTCTTT. Translating it yields CASSLPRVNTEAFF. V gene TRBV7-2 combines with J gene TRBJ1-1, with D perhaps matching TRBD1 (5 bases). The CDR3 covers 14 residues. V was clipped by 2 bases and J by 2 bases, with 9 bases between them. Germline V gene lookup returns CDR1 SGHTA and CDR2 FQGNSA.

This chain links TRBV4-1 with TRBJ1-3, with D possibly being TRBD1 (5 bases). The germline V gene has CDR1 MGHRA and CDR2 YSYEKL. The CDR3 contains 13 residues. Trimming cost V 4 bases and J 8 bases, with 12 bases left between them. The CDR3 protein is CASSPGGSYTIYF. In nucleotides, the CDR3 is TGCGCCAGCAGCCCGGGGGGGAGTTACACCATATATTTT.

A single count supports this clone. V usage is TRBV13 and J usage is TRBJ2-7; 7 positions agree with TRBD2. The end of the DNA is better explained by TRBJ2-1, so the J call may be wrong. The CDR3 runs 12 residues. Per the germline V gene, CDR1 is PRHDT and CDR2 is FYEKMQ (reference sequence). CDR3 sequence (DNA): TGTGCCAGCGGCGGTCGGGGGGATGAGCAGTTCTTC. Translating gives CASGGRGDEQFF.

The chain carries TRBV18 and TRBJ2-3; 9 bases fit TRBD2. Germline V lookup: CDR1 KGHSH, CDR2 LQKENI. CDR3 length: 18 amino acids. V lost 2 bases and J lost 5; bases outside the gene matches: 14. CDR3 amino acids: CASSPVRLAGGPKDTQYF. DNA for the CDR3: TGTGCCAGCTCACCAGTTAGATTGGCGGGAGGGCCGAAAGATACGCAGTATTTT.